Presented here are 26 T cell receptor beta chains from one specimen sequenced in a study of blood T cell repertoires in COVID-19. Assay: immunoSEQ multiplex PCR; the TCRdb copy retains only in-frame clones and omits some. The sample has fewer than 450,000 clones; around nine tenths are singletons. Sequencing input: peripheral blood. The receptors were gathered from a woman younger than 35 who had recovered from COVID-19.

A remark on this clone: Other DNA sequences in the sample encode the same CDR3. V and J are TRBV27 and TRBJ2-1; 11 bases fit TRBD2. This CDR3 comprises 15 residues. The V gene end was trimmed by 5 bases and the J gene end by 4 bases; junction bases not matched to a gene: 4. Germline CDR1 is MNHEY and CDR2 is SMNVEV (reference sequence). The CDR3 DNA is TGTGCCAGCAGTCCCGGGACTAGCGGATACAATGAGCAGTTCTTC. Its translation is CASSPGTSGYNEQFF.

The rearrangement joins TRBV5-6 to TRBJ1-2, with D perhaps TRBD1 (5 bases). Trimming removed 4 bases at V and 4 bases at J, with 20 bases between. This CDR3 spans 16 amino acids. CDR1 SGHDT and CDR2 YYEEEE come from the germline V gene. CDR3 in DNA: TGTGCCAGCAGCGCATTATTGGGGCAGGGAAGCTATGGCTACACCTTC. Protein product: CASSALLGQGSYGYTF.

This chain joins TRBV6-2 or TRBV6-3 and TRBJ2-1; 16 positions match TRBD2. Trimming at V came to 5 bases and at J to 3 bases, leaving 7 bases not matched to a gene. The CDR3 sequence is 18 residues long. Looked up from germline, CDR1 is MNHEY and CDR2 is SVGEGT. The CDR3 sequence: CASSPGTSGRAGYNEQFF. Here the CDR3 DNA reads TGTGCCAGCAGTCCCGGGACTAGCGGGAGGGCCGGCTACAATGAGCAGTTCTTC.

The chain recombines TRBV14 with TRBJ1-2, with TRBD1 identical over 7 bases. The CDR3 is 18 amino acids. Germline CDR1 and CDR2: SGHDN and FVKESK. V was clipped by 1 base and J by 2 bases; unmatched bases: 13. The CDR3 region is CASSQVTQQGHSNYGYTF. In nucleotides, the CDR3 is TGTGCCAGCAGCCAAGTTACACAACAGGGGCATTCAAACTATGGCTACACCTTC.

This rearrangement joins TRBV2 to TRBJ1-2; tentative D call: TRBD1 (5 bases). The V and J ends lost 4 bases and 7 bases respectively, with 13 bases between them. This CDR3 contains 13 residues. Germline CDR1 SNHLY, CDR2 FYNNEI. CDR3 nucleotides: TGTGCCAGCAGTGGAACAGGTTCGGGTGGCTACACCTTC. Amino acid sequence: CASSGTGSGGYTF.

The rearrangement joins TRBV6-5 to TRBJ2-3; 8 nucleotides align to TRBD2. Germline CDR1 MNHEY, CDR2 SVGAGI. V lost 6 bases to trimming and J lost 4 bases; unmatched junction nucleotides: 6. This CDR3 comprises 14 residues. The CDR3 nucleotides read TGTGCCAGCAGACGAATAGCGGGATCAGATACGCAGTATTTT. This sequence encodes CASRRIAGSDTQYF.

The chain combines TRBV30 with TRBJ2-5, with 12 bases lining up with TRBD2. The germline V gene has CDR1 GTSNPN and CDR2 SVGIG (reference sequence). The CDR3 covers 16 residues. Unmatched junction bases numbered 10, after V lost 3 bases and J lost 5 bases. The CDR3 DNA follows: TGTGCCTGGAGAGCCGGGACTAGCGGGTTTTCGGAGACCCAGTACTTC. It specifies CAWRAGTSGFSETQYF. The full variable domain, in which reference TRBV30 and TRBJ2-5 provide the parts outside the CDR3, is SQTIHQWPATLVQPVGSPLSLECTVEGTSNPNLYWYRQAAGRGLQLLFYSVGIGQISSEVPQNLSASRPQDRQFILSSKKLLLSDSGFYLCAWRAGTSGFSETQYFGPGTRLLVL.

V gene TRBV6-5 combines with J gene TRBJ1-2; D is ambiguous. V was trimmed by 6 bases and J by 3 bases, leaving 14 bases between them. This CDR3 region has 14 residues. CDR1 is MNHEY, CDR2 SVGAGI, per germline. The CDR3 DNA reads TGTGCCAGCAGCAAGCGGACGAACCACTATGGCTACACCTTC. Protein: CASSKRTNHYGYTF.

The CDR3: CASSIDRGYNEQFF. The CDR3, as DNA: TGTGCCAGTAGTATAGATAGAGGGTACAATGAGCAGTTCTTC. The chain employs TRBV19 and TRBJ2-1; possible D gene TRBD2, 5 bases. Per the germline V gene, CDR1 is LNHDA and CDR2 is SQIVND (reference sequence). This CDR3 contains 14 residues. With 0 bases removed from V and 4 bases from J, the gap between germline ends came to 7 bases.

The chain recombines TRBV6-2 or TRBV6-3 with TRBJ1-2; D is ambiguous. With 7 bases removed from V and 8 bases from J, the gap between germline ends came to 14 bases. The CDR3 totals 12 residues. The germline gives CDR1 MNHEY, CDR2 SVGEGT. The CDR3, as DNA: TGTGCCAGCACCCCGGACTGGGCGGGCTACACCTTC. As protein: CASTPDWAGYTF.

The chain carries TRBV7-6 and TRBJ2-6; D possibly corresponds to TRBD1 (6 bases). V dropped 3 bases and J dropped 0 bases, with 9 bases sitting between them. This CDR3 is 16 amino acids long. Germline V gene sequence: CDR1 SGHVS, CDR2 FNYEAQ. CDR3 protein: CASSFKGGSGANVLTF. The CDR3, as DNA: TGTGCCAGCAGCTTTAAAGGGGGCTCTGGGGCCAACGTCCTGACTTTC.

The V and J genes are TRBV5-5 and TRBJ1-5; unclear D gene. Germline V CDR1 and CDR2: SGHKS, YYEKEE (reference sequence). V was pared by 0 bases and J by 3 bases, with 13 bases between. The CDR3 is 16 residues long. The CDR3 loop is CASSLVVWWANQPQHF. The CDR3 bases are TGTGCCAGCAGCTTGGTAGTTTGGTGGGCCAATCAGCCCCAGCATTTT.

J is TRBJ2-1 and V is TRBV11-2, with 8 bases that match TRBD1. Trimming at V came to 1 base and at J to 6 bases, leaving 5 bases not matched to a gene. The CDR3 contains 15 residues. In germline, CDR1 is SGHAT, CDR2 FQNNGV. Here the CDR3 reads CASSLVRGRANEQFF. In nucleotides, the CDR3 is TGTGCCAGCAGCTTAGTCAGGGGGCGCGCCAATGAGCAGTTCTTC.

This chain joins TRBV5-4 and TRBJ2-5, with D possibly matching TRBD2 (6 bases). Germline V gene lookup returns CDR1 SGHNT and CDR2 YYREEE (reference sequence). The CDR3 has 14 amino acids. V lost 0 bases, J lost 2 bases, and 8 bases lay in between. CDR3: CASSLGGAQETQYF. CDR3 bases: TGTGCCAGCAGCTTGGGCGGGGCTCAAGAGACCCAGTACTTC.

The gene calls are TRBV13 and TRBJ1-1; possible D gene TRBD1, 6 bases. The CDR3 consists of 15 residues. Trimming stripped 5 bases from V and 4 bases from J, with 17 bases between. Germline loops: CDR1 PRHDT, CDR2 FYEKMQ (reference sequence). CDR3 region: CASSQQDSRGTEAFF. For the CDR3, the DNA is TGTGCCAGCAGCCAACAGGACTCCAGGGGCACTGAAGCTTTCTTT.

V and J are TRBV7-8 and TRBJ2-3; 12 bases fit TRBD2. The germline CDR1 and CDR2 sequences are SGHVS and FQNEAQ. The length of the CDR3 is 20 residues. The junction had 18 bases not matched to a gene; V was cut back by 5 bases and J by 3 bases. The CDR3 coding sequence is TGTGCCAGCAGCCACGGGACAGGAATAGGACTAGCGGGGCCTACAGATACGCAGTATTTT. Translation gives CASSHGTGIGLAGPTDTQYF.

The J gene is TRBJ1-1, the V gene TRBV2; no reliable D call. This CDR3 has 14 amino acids. CDR1 and CDR2 (germline): SNHLY, FYNNEI. With 7 bases removed from V and 3 bases from J, the gap between germline ends came to 15 bases. Written as DNA, the CDR3 is TGTGCCAGCACCGAGGTCTTTGAAGACACTGAAGCTTTCTTT. Translating gives CASTEVFEDTEAFF.

This chain joins TRBV11-3 and TRBJ2-1, with 8 positions matching TRBD1. From germline, CDR1 is SGHNT and CDR2 YENEEA. There are 15 residues in the CDR3. The V segment lost 6 bases and the J segment 6 bases; nucleotides outside the gene matches: 10. This CDR3 is CASSFGTGGGNEQFF. CDR3 sequence (DNA): TGTGCCAGCAGTTTCGGGACAGGAGGTGGCAATGAGCAGTTCTTC.

In this sample, this clone turned up a few times. The CDR3 nucleotides read TGCGCCAGCACCCCGGTGGAGGTATCTGGCTATGGCTACACCTTC. Its translation: CASTPVEVSGYGYTF. This chain connects TRBV4-1 to TRBJ1-2; D uncertain. This CDR3 comprises 15 residues. The germline CDR1 and CDR2 sequences are MGHRA and YSYEKL. V was shortened by 7 bases and J by 4 bases, with 19 bases between the two germline ends.

The V and J genes are TRBV24-1 and TRBJ2-3; D unresolved. Germline loops: CDR1 KGHDR, CDR2 SFDVKD. Trimming cost V 3 bases and J 5 bases, with 8 bases left between them. The length of the CDR3 is 13 residues. Here the CDR3 reads CATSDPYIDTQYF. CDR3 bases: TGTGCCACCAGTGATCCGTACATAGATACGCAGTATTTT.

The chain uses TRBV18 and TRBJ2-2, with 10 bases lining up with TRBD2. The CDR3 runs to 16 residues. Losses at the gene ends were 4 bases for V and 0 bases for J; bases not matched to a gene: 2. The germline gives CDR1 KGHSH, CDR2 LQKENI. The CDR3 loop reads CASSLGLAANTGELFF. In DNA, the CDR3 is TGTGCCAGCTCACTCGGACTAGCGGCGAACACCGGGGAGCTGTTTTTT.

V and J are TRBV11-3 and TRBJ2-1; 8 bases map to TRBD2. The germline V gene has CDR1 SGHNT and CDR2 YENEEA. Trimming removed 2 bases from V and 7 bases from J; junction bases left unmatched: 19. The CDR3 consists of 19 residues. The CDR3 loop is CASSLWLRLAGSEGNEQFF. CDR3 coding DNA: TGTGCCAGCAGCTTATGGTTGAGGCTAGCGGGTTCCGAGGGGAATGAGCAGTTCTTC.

The CDR3 loop reads CASQGNYGYTF. CDR3 bases: TGCGCCAGCCAGGGGAACTATGGCTACACCTTC. The chain is built from TRBV10-2 and TRBJ1-2; D perhaps matches TRBD1 (6 bases). This CDR3 region has 11 residues. Deletions cut 8 bases from V and 2 bases from J, with 6 bases between. In germline, CDR1 is WSHSY, CDR2 SAAADI.

The chain is built from TRBV14 and TRBJ2-2; TRBD2 might be the D (6 bases). Germline CDR1 SGHDN, CDR2 FVKESK. The CDR3 contains 16 residues. Trimming removed 1 base from V and 1 base from J, with 10 bases in between. CDR3 amino acids: CASSQVRTMNTGELFF. The CDR3 coding sequence is TGTGCCAGCAGCCAAGTACGGACTATGAACACCGGGGAGCTGTTTTTT.

The V and J genes are TRBV7-9 and TRBJ1-1, with D maybe TRBD1 (5 bases). The CDR3 runs 15 residues. V was trimmed by 1 base and J by 6 bases, leaving 15 bases between them. Germline assignment: CDR1 SEHNR and CDR2 FQNEAQ (reference sequence). CDR3 DNA: TGTGCCAGCAGCTTAGTCCCCACGGGAGGGGCTGAAGCTTTCTTT. Amino acid sequence: CASSLVPTGGAEAFF.

The gene calls are TRBV6-2 or TRBV6-3 and TRBJ1-5; 7 bases are shared with TRBD1. Looked up from germline, CDR1 is MNHEY and CDR2 is SVGEGT. The V and J ends lost 2 bases and 1 base, in that order; junction bases with no gene match: 5. The CDR3 totals 16 residues. CDR3 DNA sequence: TGTGCCAGCAGTTACGGGAGCAGGGGGAGCAATCAGCCCCAGCATTTT. It translates to CASSYGSRGSNQPQHF.